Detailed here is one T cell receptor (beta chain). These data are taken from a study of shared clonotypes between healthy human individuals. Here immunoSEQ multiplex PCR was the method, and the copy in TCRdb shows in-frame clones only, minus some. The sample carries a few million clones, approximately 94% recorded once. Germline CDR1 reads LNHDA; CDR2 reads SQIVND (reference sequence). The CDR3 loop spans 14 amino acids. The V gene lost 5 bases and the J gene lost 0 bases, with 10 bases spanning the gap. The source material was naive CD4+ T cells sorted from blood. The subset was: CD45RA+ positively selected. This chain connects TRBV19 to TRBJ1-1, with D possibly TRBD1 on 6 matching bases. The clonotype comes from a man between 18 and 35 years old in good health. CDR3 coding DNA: TGTGCCAGTAGTGGGGGCAGGCTGAACACTGAAGCTTTCTTT. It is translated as CASSGGRLNTEAFF.